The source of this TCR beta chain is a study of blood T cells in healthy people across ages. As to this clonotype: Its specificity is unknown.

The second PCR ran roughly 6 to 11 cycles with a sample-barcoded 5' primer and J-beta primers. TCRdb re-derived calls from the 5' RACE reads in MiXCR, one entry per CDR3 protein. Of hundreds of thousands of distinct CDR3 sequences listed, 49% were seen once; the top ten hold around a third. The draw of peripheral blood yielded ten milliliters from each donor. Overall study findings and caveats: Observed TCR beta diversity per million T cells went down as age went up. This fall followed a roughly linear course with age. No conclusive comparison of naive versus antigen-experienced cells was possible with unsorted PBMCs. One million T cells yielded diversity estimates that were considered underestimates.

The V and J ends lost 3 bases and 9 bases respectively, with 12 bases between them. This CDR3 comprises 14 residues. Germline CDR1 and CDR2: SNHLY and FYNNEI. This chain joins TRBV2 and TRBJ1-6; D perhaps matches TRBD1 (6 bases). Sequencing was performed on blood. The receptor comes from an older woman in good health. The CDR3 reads CASSEEGVFSPLHF. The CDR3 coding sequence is TGTGCCAGCAGTGAGGAGGGGGTATTTTCACCCCTCCACTTT. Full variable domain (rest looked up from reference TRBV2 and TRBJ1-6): EPEVTQTPSHQVTQMGQEVILRCVPISNHLYFYWYRQILGQKVEFLVSFYNNEISEKSEIFDDQFSVERPDGSNFTLKIRSTKLEDSAMYFCASSEEGVFSPLHFGNGTRLTVT.